This T cell receptor beta chain was profiled in a study of a mutant IDH1 vaccine in newly diagnosed glioma. About the research overall: Patients' prior therapy spanned radiotherapy, temozolomide, or both; most underwent both. General study findings and limits: Vaccine-induced responses were seen in less than 95% of patients, spanning several MHC alleles. Whatever changes occurred in top peripheral T cell clonotypes seemed unrelated to pseudoprogression.

Losses at the gene ends were 8 bases for V and 2 bases for J; bases not matched to a gene: 6. Germline assignment: CDR1 MNHEY and CDR2 SVGAGI. The CDR3 is 14 residues long. On this clone itself: Antigen unknown.

The assay was immunoSEQ multiplex PCR, and TCRdb's table has in-frame clones only and misses some. This sample has about 50,000 clones, with around 85% found just once. Documented time point: week 47, end of study. Every vaccine dose comprised 300 ug of mutant IDH1 20-mer peptide plus topical imiquimod. This chain uses TRBV6-5 with TRBJ2-3, with 8 nucleotides matching TRBD1. The TCR comes from a woman between 25 and 40 years old with glioma. Some clones in this sample may be carry-over from other donors' samples. The source material was PBMCs, sampled from a glioma patient whose treatment included an IDH1 peptide vaccine. CDR3 in amino acids: CASGDRRHTDTQYF. In DNA form, the CDR3 reads TGTGCCAGCGGGGACAGGAGACACACAGATACGCAGTATTTT.